Listed here are 9 T cell receptor beta chains from one sample, sequenced in a study of TIL therapy for anti-PD-1-resistant metastatic lung cancer. This was the immunoSEQ v3 assay. Profiling relied on immunoSEQ multiplex PCR, and the TCRdb table lists in-frame clones only, not all of them. The sample records about 100,000 clones, around three fifths being singletons. The time point here: pre-treatment sample, taken before nivolumab and TIL therapy. Pleural nodules or supraclavicular lymph nodes made up most of the excised metastases sampled. The specimen comprised tumor tissue, sampled at baseline. These receptors were taken from a person aged 25-85 years with non-small cell lung cancer.

The table lists this clone with a count of one. J is TRBJ2-1 and V is TRBV6-5; D ambiguous. The CDR3 runs to 15 residues. Germline CDR1 and CDR2: MNHEY and SVGAGI. Trimming stripped 2 bases from V and 1 base from J, with 9 bases between. The CDR3 protein is CASSYLGGSYNEQFF. CDR3 nucleotides: TGTGCCAGCAGTTACCTCGGTGGGTCCTACAATGAGCAGTTCTTC.

The chain joins TRBV18 to TRBJ2-3; no definite D call. This CDR3 is 13 amino acids long. Trimming took off 6 bases at V and 4 bases at J, with 11 bases between the two ends. The V gene's germline CDR1 is KGHSH and CDR2 LQKENI. CDR3 sequence reads: CASSSQRPDTQYF. CDR3 nucleotides: TGTGCCAGCTCCAGCCAGCGACCAGATACGCAGTATTTT. The full variable domain, its missing parts supplied by reference TRBV18 and TRBJ2-3, is NAGVMQNPRHLVRRRGQEARLRCSPMKGHSHVYWYRQLPEEGLKFMVYLQKENIIDESGMPKERFSAEFPKEGPSILRIQQVVRGDSAAYFCASSSQRPDTQYFGPGTRLTVL.

This chain connects TRBV7-2 to TRBJ1-3; D is perhaps TRBD1 (5 bases). Trimming removed 1 base from V and 2 bases from J, with 9 bases in between. The CDR3 is 15 residues long. CDR1 is SGHTA, CDR2 FQGNSA, per germline. The CDR3 reads CASSLGRVAGNTIYF. The CDR3, as DNA: TGTGCCAGCAGCTTAGGCAGGGTGGCTGGAAACACCATATATTTT.

V is TRBV30 and J is TRBJ1-1; TRBD1 might be the D (6 bases). Germline assignment: CDR1 GTSNPN and CDR2 SVGIG (reference sequence). CDR3 length: 13 amino acids. V was pared by 5 bases and J by 0 bases, with 10 bases between. The CDR3 sequence: CAWATGMNTEAFF. CDR3 in DNA: TGTGCCTGGGCGACAGGCATGAACACTGAAGCTTTCTTT.

The V and J genes are TRBV7-2 and TRBJ2-2; 7 bases align to TRBD2. The junction had 9 bases not matched to a gene; V was cut back by 5 bases and J by 6 bases. The germline V gene has CDR1 SGHTA and CDR2 FQGNSA. This CDR3 spans 15 amino acids. DNA of the CDR3: TGTGCCAGCAGCACCCAACGACTAGCTTCCGGGGAGCTGTTTTTT. Encoded protein: CASSTQRLASGELFF.

This clone was seen repeatedly, ten times or more. A read error may account for a junction end that differs from germline. The chain is built from TRBV6-2 or TRBV6-3 and TRBJ2-3; 7 nucleotides match TRBD1. The germline V gene has CDR1 MNHEY and CDR2 SVGEGT. There are 12 residues in the CDR3. The CDR3 nucleotides are TGTGCCAGCAGCCAAGGGACAGACACGCAGTATTTT. Protein sequence: CASSQGTDTQYF.

Worth noting for this clone: The junction departs from the called germline gene at one end, perhaps through a read error. The chain links TRBV7-9 to TRBJ2-1; maybe TRBD1 (5 bases). The V gene's germline CDR1 is SEHNR and CDR2 FQNEAQ (reference sequence). The CDR3 spans 14 residues. The CDR3 loop reads CASTLGVSYNEQFF. CDR3 sequence (DNA): TGTGCCAGCACCTTAGGGGTATCCTACAATGAGCAGTTCTTC.

There are many counts of this clone. V usage is TRBV7-9 and J usage is TRBJ2-1; weak D call: TRBD2 (7 bases). Trimming removed 5 bases from V and 4 bases from J, with 18 bases in between. Germline-derived CDR1 and CDR2 are SEHNR and FQNEAQ (reference sequence). This CDR3 is built from 16 residues. The CDR3: CASSHVGGRSYNEQFF. The DNA of the CDR3 is TGTGCCAGCAGCCACGTCGGGGGGCGTAGTTACAATGAGCAGTTCTTC.

V usage is TRBV28 and J usage is TRBJ2-7; TRBD1 matches at 11 bases. The CDR3 loop spans 15 amino acids. The germline gives CDR1 MDHEN, CDR2 SYDVKM. The V gene end was trimmed by 7 bases and the J gene end by 4 bases; junction bases not matched to a gene: 9. As DNA, the CDR3 is TGTGCCAGCACCAATTGGGGGACAGGGGGATACGAGCAGTACTTC. Residues: CASTNWGTGGYEQYF. The full variable domain, in which reference TRBV28 and TRBJ2-7 provide the parts outside the CDR3, is DVKVTQSSRYLVKRTGEKVFLECVQDMDHENMFWYRQDPGLGLRLIYFSYDVKMKEKGDIPEGYSVSREKKERFSLILESASTNQTSMYLCASTNWGTGGYEQYFGPGTRLTVT.